These T cell receptor beta chains were read from a single sample in a study of shared clonotypes between healthy human individuals. Method: immunoSEQ multiplex PCR; TCRdb's copy keeps in-frame clones and lacks some. The sample yields roughly 2.6 million clones, over 85% seen once. Material for sequencing was naive CD4+ T cells sorted from blood. The receptors stem from a young man in good health. CDR3s include the opening cysteine and the closing phenylalanine or tryptophan. A D gene is named only where the DNA matches it firmly. The size field is filled for only some rows; it gives once, few, many or a size class.

v_gene	j_gene	d_gene	abundance	CDR3aa	CDR3nt
TRBV28	TRBJ1-2	-	-	CASRPPAVYGYTF	TGTGCCAGCAGGCCGCCAGCGGTCTATGGCTACACCTTC
TRBV11-3	TRBJ2-7	-	-	CASSSNRDHDEQYF	TGTGCCAGCAGCTCCAACCGGGACCACGACGAGCAGTACTTC
TRBV2	TRBJ1-1	-	-	CASSPEAGSDTEAFF	TGTGCCAGCAGCCCGGAGGCAGGGTCGGACACTGAAGCTTTCTTT
TRBV7-2	TRBJ2-5	-	once	CASSSTALETQYF	TGTGCCAGCAGCTCCACCGCTCTAGAGACCCAGTACTTC
TRBV20-1	TRBJ1-2	-	few	CGAGANYGYTF	TGCGGAGCGGGGGCTAACTATGGCTACACCTTC
TRBV5-8	TRBJ2-2	TRBD2	-	CASSRNPAGGPKGELFF	TGTGCCAGCAGCCGAAATCCGGCGGGAGGGCCCAAAGGGGAGCTGTTTTTT
TRBV28	TRBJ1-2	-	once	CASSLGGGAAELSNYGYTF	TGTGCCAGCAGTTTAGGCGGGGGGGCAGCCGAATTGTCTAACTATGGCTACACCTTC
TRBV5-1	TRBJ2-5	-	-	CASSVGQPGVETQYF	TGCGCCAGCAGCGTCGGACAGCCGGGCGTAGAGACCCAGTACTTC
TRBV5-6	TRBJ1-3	-	-	CASSSTGNTIYF	TGTGCCAGCAGCTCCACAGGAAACACCATATATTTT
TRBV6-5	TRBJ2-7	-	-	CATVGGPHYEQYF	TGTGCCACCGTAGGTGGTCCCCACTACGAGCAGTACTTC
TRBV7-2	TRBJ1-3	TRBD1	-	CASSERQGGNTIYF	TGTGCCAGCAGCGAGCGACAGGGAGGAAACACCATATATTTT
TRBV25-1	TRBJ1-5	-	-	CASSVSGEQPQHF	TGTGCCAGCAGTGTATCGGGCGAACAGCCCCAGCATTTT
TRBV23-1	TRBJ1-2	-	-	CASSQFVQGSVDGYTF	TGCGCCAGCAGTCAATTCGTTCAGGGCTCAGTCGATGGCTACACCTTC
TRBV6-6	TRBJ1-1	-	once	CASSSPPGNTEAFF	TGTGCCAGCAGTTCCCCCCCCGGAAACACTGAAGCTTTCTTT
TRBV7-9	TRBJ2-7	-	-	CASSAGSYEQYF	TGTGCCAGCAGCGCTGGCTCCTACGAGCAGTACTTC
TRBV11-2	TRBJ2-7	-	-	CASSRDRYEQYF	TGTGCCAGCAGCCGCGACAGGTACGAGCAGTACTTC
TRBV28	TRBJ2-7	-	-	CASGRRGKPGEQYF	TGTGCCAGTGGGAGGAGGGGGAAACCGGGAGAGCAGTACTTC
TRBV25-1	TRBJ2-3	-	once	CASSDLGSTDTQYF	TGTGCCAGCAGTGATCTCGGAAGCACAGATACGCAGTATTTT
TRBV7-2	TRBJ2-6	-	-	CASSLWGTGNTGANVLTF	TGTGCCAGCAGCTTATGGGGCACAGGGAATACTGGGGCCAACGTCCTGACTTTC
TRBV11-2	TRBJ2-1	TRBD2	-	CASSLTGTKRNEQFF	TGTGCCAGCAGCTTGACCGGGACTAAAAGAAATGAGCAGTTCTTC
TRBV18	TRBJ1-5	-	-	CASSPSDSTGGQPQHF	TGTGCCAGCTCACCGTCGGACAGTACGGGGGGTCAGCCCCAGCATTTT
TRBV30	TRBJ1-5	-	-	CAWNLRFNQPQHF	TGTGCCTGGAATTTGCGCTTCAATCAGCCCCAGCATTTT
TRBV5-1	TRBJ2-6	-	-	CASSLDVISGANVLTF	TGCGCCAGCAGCTTGGACGTCATCTCTGGGGCCAACGTCCTGACTTTC
TRBV18	TRBJ1-5	TRBD1	-	CASSRGREQPQHF	TGTGCCAGCTCAAGGGGGCGCGAGCAGCCCCAGCATTTT
TRBV5-6	TRBJ2-7	-	-	CASSYSDRGKQYF	TGTGCCAGCAGTTATTCCGACCGGGGAAAACAGTACTTC
TRBV11-2	TRBJ1-3	-	once	CASSLGPAISGNTIYF	TGTGCCAGCAGCTTAGGTCCGGCCATCTCTGGAAACACCATATATTTT
TRBV25-1	TRBJ2-2	TRBD1	-	CASSEAVQGDLRVGELFF	TGTGCCAGCAGTGAGGCCGTTCAGGGGGACCTAAGGGTCGGGGAGCTGTTTTTT
TRBV5-1	TRBJ1-4	TRBD1	-	CASSSRTGDRNEKLFF	TGCGCCAGCAGCTCGCGGACAGGGGACCGTAATGAAAAACTGTTTTTT
TRBV28	TRBJ1-5	TRBD1	-	CASRDTGGSPNQPQHF	TGTGCCAGCAGAGATACAGGGGGATCCCCCAATCAGCCCCAGCATTTT
TRBV6-5	TRBJ1-5	TRBD1	-	CASSSSGTGSVTQHF	TGTGCCAGCAGTTCCTCCGGGACAGGGTCCGTTACCCAGCATTTT
TRBV11-3	TRBJ2-7	-	-	CARGGGYEQYF	TGTGCCAGGGGAGGGGGCTACGAGCAGTACTTC
TRBV29-1	TRBJ1-1	-	few	CSVAGSEAFF	TGCAGCGTTGCCGGGTCTGAAGCTTTCTTT
TRBV6-6	TRBJ2-2	-	-	CASRGDRINTGELFF	TGTGCCAGCCGGGGGGACAGAATAAACACCGGGGAGCTGTTTTTT
TRBV5-4	TRBJ2-7	TRBD1	-	CASSRGQGYEQYF	TGTGCCAGCAGCCGGGGACAGGGCTACGAGCAGTACTTC
TRBV2	TRBJ2-5	-	-	CASSVARLRETQYF	TGTGCCAGCAGTGTCGCCAGGCTGAGGGAGACCCAGTACTTC
TRBV5-1	TRBJ1-2	TRBD1	-	CASRTGTGGIGYTF	TGCGCCAGCAGAACCGGGACAGGGGGGATTGGCTACACCTTC
TRBV10-3	TRBJ2-2	-	-	CAISALGPGELFF	TGTGCCATCAGTGCTTTGGGTCCCGGGGAGCTGTTTTTT
TRBV19	TRBJ1-5	TRBD1	-	CASSITGTGNQPQHF	TGTGCCAGTAGTATTACTGGGACAGGCAATCAGCCCCAGCATTTT
TRBV18	TRBJ1-5	-	few	CASSPDEPGPQHF	TGTGCCAGCTCACCTGACGAACCGGGGCCCCAGCATTTT
TRBV7-4	TRBJ2-5	-	-	CASSFQGHGGYGETQYF	TGTGCCAGCAGCTTTCAGGGGCACGGGGGCTACGGAGAGACCCAGTACTTC
TRBV5-4	TRBJ1-1	-	-	CASSLGLGVGTEAFF	TGTGCCAGCAGCTTGGGACTGGGGGTAGGCACTGAAGCTTTCTTT
TRBV6-6	TRBJ1-2	-	-	CASALAGKSNTF	TGTGCCTCCGCCCTGGCAGGGAAATCGAACACCTTC
TRBV5-4	TRBJ1-1	-	-	CASSLQKGGNTEAFF	TGTGCCAGCAGCCTACAAAAGGGGGGGAACACTGAAGCTTTCTTT
TRBV19	TRBJ2-1	TRBD2	-	CASSAGLVSYNEQFF	TGTGCCAGTAGTGCGGGACTAGTCTCCTACAATGAGCAGTTCTTC
TRBV20-1	TRBJ2-7	-	-	CSARGLAGQYF	TGCAGTGCTAGGGGACTTGCCGGGCAGTACTTC
TRBV15	TRBJ1-5	-	few	CATRGGNNQPQHF	TGTGCCACCAGGGGAGGGAACAATCAGCCCCAGCATTTT
TRBV9	TRBJ2-7	-	-	CASSVVEAGEQYF	TGTGCCAGCAGCGTAGTGGAGGCGGGCGAGCAGTACTTC